The clone carrying this T cell receptor beta chain was seen more than once but under ten times. Clones were sequenced by immunoSEQ multiplex PCR, and TCRdb holds only the in-frame ones, with some missing. The data show about 140,000 clones, 85% to 90% seen once. This entry is derived from a study of blood T cell repertoires in COVID-19. The CDR3 is made up of 16 amino acids. Sequencing was performed on peripheral blood. The chain uses TRBV12-2 and TRBJ2-7; no DNA check was done on the table's D call, TRBD2. TRBV12-2 is designated a pseudogene. This TCR derives from a man aged 50 or older who had recovered from COVID-19. The CDR3 nucleotides are TGTGCAAGTCGCTTAGAAAGCGGGAATAGCTCCTACGAGCAGTACTTC. The encoded protein is CASRLESGNSSYEQYF.